One T cell receptor beta chain is described in this entry. The target antigen is unknown. These data come from a study of cytomegalovirus exposure and HLA in healthy donors. Findings and limits, study-wide: Later analysis suggested links between common viral pathogens and several top significant clusters. Analyses of presence and absence presupposed an approximately uniform sequencing depth across donors. Other equally common chains were less clonally expanded than HLA-associated TCR beta chains, a later analysis showed.

This CDR3 has 16 amino acids. The germline V gene encodes CDR1 MDHEN and CDR2 SYDVKM. V lost 3 bases and J lost 6, with 18 bases in between. The PCR used 60 Vbeta and 13 Jbeta primers. The method was immunoSEQ multiplex PCR; TCRdb's version includes in-frame clones alone and lacks a portion of them. The data contain 130,000 to 150,000 clones, about 80% of them singletons. The receptor comes from a female donor in good health and CMV-seronegative. The sequenced material came from PBMCs. The V gene is TRBV28, the J gene TRBJ2-1, with D maybe TRBD2 (6 bases). CDR3 region: CASSLGGGRLLNEQFF. DNA for the CDR3: TGTGCCAGCAGTTTGGGGGGTGGGCGTCTACTCAATGAGCAGTTCTTC.